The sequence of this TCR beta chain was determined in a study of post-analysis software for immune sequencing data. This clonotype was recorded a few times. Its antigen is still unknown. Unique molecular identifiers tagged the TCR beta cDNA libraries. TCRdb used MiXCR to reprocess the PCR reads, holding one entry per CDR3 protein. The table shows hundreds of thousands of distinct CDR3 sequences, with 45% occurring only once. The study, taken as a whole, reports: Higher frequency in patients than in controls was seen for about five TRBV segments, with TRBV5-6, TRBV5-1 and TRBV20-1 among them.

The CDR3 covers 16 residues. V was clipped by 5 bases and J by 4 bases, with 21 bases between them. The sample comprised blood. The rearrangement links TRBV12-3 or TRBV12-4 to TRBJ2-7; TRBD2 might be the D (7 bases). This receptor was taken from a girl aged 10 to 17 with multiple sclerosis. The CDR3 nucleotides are TGTGCCAGCAGTCCCTGGGGGGGACACGACATATACGAGCAGTACTTC. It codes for CASSPWGGHDIYEQYF.